Here is one TCR beta chain with its context. Ten or more counts support this clonotype. Its antigen target is currently unknown. Nothing much larger sits one base from this clone, and base qualities are not available. The entry originates in a study of T cells after yellow fever vaccination (dated by TCRdb to the late 2010s). In terms of the full investigation: The SMART-Seq v4 Ultra Low Input RNA kit was used to prepare libraries from fractions with low cell numbers. Blood samples were taken at several timepoints before and after primary and secondary immunization, and bulk PBMC replicates and cell subsets were isolated. To follow T-cell clones before and after primary and booster YFV17D yellow fever vaccination, bulk TCR alpha and beta repertoires were sequenced over time. The cohort comprised two healthy male donors, one aged 18 to 29 and one aged 30 to 40 years.

Overall results and qualifications from the work: Only a couple of donors were included in the study, so the extent to which the findings can be generalized is limited. Computational filtering was required because FACS-sorted repertoires could contain abundant contaminating clonotypes from the bulk population. After the booster, most of the clones that had expanded following primary vaccination were detected again (around 95% of CD4 and around 90% of CD8), which suggests that memory was broadly maintained. A small share of clonotypes occurred in both CD4 and CD8 compartments, likely arising from convergent recombination. The secondary T-cell response was weaker than the primary response but faster, peaking on day 5 instead of day 15.

Sequencing instrument: Illumina NovaSeq 6000. TCR cDNA was synthesized by 5'RACE template switching, which introduced a universal primer site and unique molecular identifiers. Priming of cDNA synthesis was performed from both the TCR alpha and TCR beta constant segments. Library amplification involved two PCR steps, and the second step added sample barcodes and sequencing adapters. Sequencing of the libraries was done on either Illumina HiSeq 2500 (2x100 bp) or NovaSeq (2x150 bp). As for the original processing: MIGEC was used to demultiplex reads and collapse the reads into UMI consensus sequences, and MiXCR was used for V(D)J alignment. Clonotypes responding to the vaccine were identified with edgeR on replicate PBMC samples, with the criteria of FDR below 0.01 and a log2 fold change above 5 up to day 15. Each bulk clonotype received a CD4 or CD8 identity based on whether the sequenced CD4 or CD8 repertoire contained that clonotype at higher abundance. Clones were called with MiXCR by TCRdb after fastp trimmed the public reads at Q25, and only in-frame beta chains were retained. Identical CDR3 proteins give one entry, which carries the most common genes and DNA. TCRdb's processing, not the study's, gives the V and J calls here. Across this sample there are 300,000 to 350,000 distinct CDR3 sequences, with roughly 4.3% seen only once. Of the sample, roughly a fifth is held by the ten largest clones.

The CDR3 spans 14 residues, from the cysteine through the phenylalanine. The kept DNA is CDR3 alone, 42 bases in frame from the first base. In the germline V gene, CDR1 corresponds to SGHTA and CDR2 to FQGNSA. V ends up 11 bases short and J 6 bases short, with an unmatched junction base count of 14. Per the publication, the treatment or condition label means: live attenuated yellow fever vaccine strain. At every blood-draw timepoint, two biological replicates of bulk PBMCs were collected. PBMCs were isolated from peripheral blood using a standard Ficoll-Paque protocol. TriZol was used to extract RNA from bulk PBMCs, CD4 and CD8 fractions, and dextramer-positive and dextramer-negative fractions.

The clonotype comes from a young man who received the YFV17D yellow fever vaccine. The rearranged chain carries TRBV7-2 and TRBJ2-5, with 8 bases aligning to TRBD2. Sequenced material: PBMCs, taken 15 days after the yellow fever booster vaccination. The DNA reads TGTGCCTTCGACGGGGGGGGCCGGGATAAGACCCAGTACTTC. Its protein reads: CAFDGGGRDKTQYF.